The 7 T cell receptor beta chains below all came from one sample that was sequenced in a study of memory CD4+ T cells and cytomegalovirus serostatus. Profiling relied on immunoSEQ multiplex PCR, and the TCRdb table lists in-frame clones only, not all of them. The sample has about 82,000 clones; around 80% are singletons. Single viable CD3+CD4+CD8-CD45RO+ cells were sorted as the memory CD4+ T cells. Sequenced input: memory CD4+ T cells from blood. These receptors all stem from an adult in good health and CMV-seronegative.

This clone was seen just once. CDR3 sequence (DNA): TGTGCCAGCAGTTTCTTGGACGGCTACAATGAGCAGTTCTTC. Its translation: CASSFLDGYNEQFF. V and J are TRBV28 and TRBJ2-1; the D is unclear. CDR1 and CDR2 from the germline V gene are MDHEN and SYDVKM. The CDR3 runs 14 residues. V was pared by 3 bases and J by 3 bases, with 9 bases between.

In this sample, this clone turned up once. The chain joins TRBV11-2 to TRBJ2-7; 8 nucleotides align to TRBD1. The junction had 9 bases not matched to a gene; V was cut back by 0 bases and J by 2 bases. This CDR3 is built from 17 residues. The germline CDR1 and CDR2 sequences are SGHAT and FQNNGV. The CDR3 region is CASSLDGGTGIAYEQYF. The CDR3 DNA reads as TGTGCCAGCAGCTTAGATGGGGGGACAGGCATAGCCTACGAGCAGTACTTC.

This chain links TRBV5-1 with TRBJ2-1; unclear D gene. CDR1 SGHRS and CDR2 YFSETQ come from the germline V gene. The V end was cut by 4 bases, the J end by 0 bases, with 8 bases between. The CDR3 is 14 amino acids. The CDR3 region is CASSTQSSYNEQFF. The CDR3 DNA follows: TGCGCCAGCAGCACACAATCCTCCTACAATGAGCAGTTCTTC.

The chain links TRBV7-2 to TRBJ2-4; weak D call: TRBD2 (5 bases). CDR1 SGHTA and CDR2 FQGNSA come from the germline V gene. The CDR3 consists of 13 residues. Deletions cut 0 bases from V and 6 bases from J, with 6 bases between. The CDR3 sequence: CASSLAGGNIQYF. In nucleotides, the CDR3 is TGTGCCAGCAGCTTAGCAGGAGGAAACATTCAGTACTTC.

This chain connects TRBV4-3 to TRBJ2-5; D uncertain. The CDR3 runs 14 residues. With 1 base removed from V and 5 bases from J, the gap between germline ends came to 11 bases. Germline CDR1 is LGHNA and CDR2 is YSLEER. This CDR3 is CASSQGPRSETQYF. The CDR3 DNA reads as TGCGCCAGCAGCCAAGGCCCGAGGAGCGAGACCCAGTACTTC.

The chain links TRBV7-3 to TRBJ1-1; D unresolved. Trimming removed 3 bases from V and 1 base from J, with 6 bases in between. Germline CDR1 SGHTA, CDR2 FQGTGA. The CDR3 is 13 residues long. CDR3 DNA: TGTGCCAGCAGCTTTGGGTCGAACACTGAAGCTTTCTTT. It specifies CASSFGSNTEAFF.

The chain employs TRBV6-5 and TRBJ1-1; D ambiguous. CDR3 size: 13 residues. The V and J ends lost 10 bases and 0 bases respectively, with 12 bases between them. The germline V gene encodes CDR1 MNHEY and CDR2 SVGAGI. The CDR3 sequence: CATAFGMNTEAFF. CDR3 DNA sequence: TGTGCCACCGCCTTCGGGATGAACACTGAAGCTTTCTTT.